Listed below are T cell receptor beta chains from one sample, sequenced in a study of OX40 agonist ivuxolimab in advanced cancers. TCRdb's table, derived via immunoSEQ multiplex PCR, lists solely in-frame clones and lacks some. The sample consists of about 62,000 clones, about four fifths of them appearing once. The source was CD4+ or CD8+ T cells sorted from blood, collected in a trial of the OX40 agonist ivuxolimab. The receptors were sampled from an adult with an advanced solid tumor such as melanoma, head and neck, liver or kidney cancer. The CDR3 runs from the conserved cysteine through the conserved F or W. Each record gives: J gene, V gene, CDR3 length, clone size, D gene, CDR3 DNA, CDR3 protein. The D gene is left open where the match is weak. Clone size is shown for a subset of rows, as once, few, many or a class of expanded clone.

TRBJ2-7 TRBV4-3 15 once TRBD1 TGCGCCAGCAGCACCGACAGGGCCTTCTCCTACGAGCAGTACTTC CASSTDRAFSYEQYF
TRBJ1-4 TRBV11-2 16 - TRBD1 TGTGCCAGCAGGCGACAGGGGATAGTAACTAATGAAAAACTGTTTTTT CASRRQGIVTNEKLFF
TRBJ2-1 TRBV5-6 12 - - TGTGCCAGCAGCTTGGAAGCCGCTGAGCAGTTCTTC CASSLEAAEQFF
TRBJ2-1 TRBV7-3 17 - - TGTGCCAGCAGCTTATCGTCTACTAGCATTTTATACAATGAGCAGTTCTTC CASSLSSTSILYNEQFF
TRBJ2-7 TRBV28 14 - - TGTGCCAGCAGCTTAGCCCTGAGTTCCTACGAGCAGTACTTC CASSLALSSYEQYF
TRBJ1-3 TRBV7-2 16 - TRBD1 TGTGCCAGCAGCCGAGAAGGACAGGGGGACGTAAACACCATATATTTT CASSREGQGDVNTIYF
TRBJ2-2 TRBV11-2 16 - TRBD1 TGTGCCAGCAGCGAGACAGGGGGCGGGTACACCGGGGAGCTGTTTTTT CASSETGGGYTGELFF
TRBJ2-7 TRBV7-3 12 - - TGTGCCAGCAGCTTGGGCTCCTACGAGCAGTACTTC CASSLGSYEQYF
TRBJ2-7 TRBV28 14 - TRBD1 TGTGCCAGCAGTTTAGACAGGGTGAGGGACGAGCAGTACTTC CASSLDRVRDEQYF
TRBJ1-1 TRBV12-5 13 - - TGTGCTAGTGGTTTCAACAAGGCAAGTTCAGCTTTCTTT CASGFNKASSAFF
TRBJ2-5 TRBV13 14 - - TGTGCCAGCAGCTTATTGAATTCTCAAGAGACCCAGTACTTC CASSLLNSQETQYF
TRBJ2-7 TRBV19 13 - - TGTGCCAGTAGGAACAGGGAGTCCTACGAGCAGTACTTC CASRNRESYEQYF
TRBJ2-1 TRBV28 14 few TRBD2 TGTGCCAGCAGTTGGACTAGCGGAGTCAATGAGCAGTTCTTC CASSWTSGVNEQFF
TRBJ2-1 TRBV21-1 17 - - TGTGCCAGCAGCAAACAATTTTGGGACCCGAAGTACAATGAGCAGTTCTTC CASSKQFWDPKYNEQFF
TRBJ2-5 TRBV25-1 16 - TRBD2 TGTGCCAGCAGTGAGGGACTAGCGGGGTACCAAGAGACCCAGTACTTC CASSEGLAGYQETQYF
TRBJ2-6 TRBV29-1 12 - - TGCAGCGTTGACCTTGGGGCCAACGTCCTGACTTTC CSVDLGANVLTF
TRBJ2-5 TRBV5-5 12 - - TGTGCCAGCAGCTTGGATTCGGAGACCCAGTACTTC CASSLDSETQYF
TRBJ2-7 TRBV6-5 10 - - TGTGCCAGTCATAGTCACGAGCAGTACTTC CASHSHEQYF
TRBJ1-2 TRBV29-1 12 - - TGCAGCGTCAAGGAACTCGGAGGTGGCTACACCTTC CSVKELGGGYTF
TRBJ2-7 TRBV7-9 16 - - TGTGCCAGCAGCTCCTCCGACGGGAGATTTTCCTACGAGCAGTACTTC CASSSSDGRFSYEQYF
TRBJ1-3 TRBV6-1 11 - - TGTGCCAGCAGCCCTGAGACAATTACATATTTT CASSPETITYF
TRBJ1-1 TRBV28 15 few - TGTGCCAGCAGTTTAAAGCGGGGTGGTGGAACTGAAGCTTTCTTT CASSLKRGGGTEAFF
TRBJ2-1 TRBV6-5 12 - - TGTGCCAGCAGTTACGGAGGGAATGAGCAGTTCTTC CASSYGGNEQFF
TRBJ1-5 TRBV6-4 18 - - TGTGCCAGCTCCCGTCCCTCTCCGCCGGAATATAGCAATCAGCCCCAGCATTTT CASSRPSPPEYSNQPQHF
TRBJ1-2 TRBV11-1 13 few TRBD1 TGTGCCAGCAGCTTGACAGGGGACTATGGCTACACCTTC CASSLTGDYGYTF
TRBJ1-1 TRBV27 13 - - TGTGCCAGCAGTTTATGGGAGAACACTGAAGCTTTCTTT CASSLWENTEAFF
TRBJ1-2 TRBV7-9 15 - - TGTGCCAGCAGCTTACCCCGAGACCGGCCCTATGGCTACACCTTC CASSLPRDRPYGYTF
TRBJ2-7 TRBV5-1 15 once - TGCGCCAGCAGCTTGGCGGGGGACAGCTCCTACGAGCAGTACTTC CASSLAGDSSYEQYF
TRBJ2-7 TRBV4-2 17 - TRBD1 TGTGCCAGCAGCCGCCACCCGGGACAGGGGGCGTCCTACGAGCAGTACTTC CASSRHPGQGASYEQYF
TRBJ2-1 TRBV7-9 14 - TRBD1 TGTGCCAGCAGCTTTCAGGGGGTCTACAATGAGCAGTTCTTC CASSFQGVYNEQFF
TRBJ2-7 TRBV9 14 - TRBD2 TGTGCCAGCAGCGGCTCTAGCGGGGGCTACGAGCAGTACTTC CASSGSSGGYEQYF
TRBJ2-1 TRBV4-1 17 - TRBD2 TGCGCCAGCAGCCATCTAGCGGGGGCGGACTCCTACAATGAGCAGTTCTTC CASSHLAGADSYNEQFF
TRBJ2-7 TRBV30 14 - TRBD2 TGTGCCTGGAGTGTGGGGACTAGCGGGGCCGAGCAGTACTTC CAWSVGTSGAEQYF
TRBJ2-1 TRBV11-2 15 - TRBD2 TGTGCCAGCGCCCGGCTAGCGGGAACTTACAATGAGCAGTTCTTC CASARLAGTYNEQFF
TRBJ2-7 TRBV5-1 15 once - TGCGCCAGCAGCTCGAGTAGCGGATTCTACTACGAGCAGTACTTC CASSSSSGFYYEQYF
TRBJ2-5 TRBV5-4 17 - TRBD2 TGTGCCAGCAGCCCGCCGGGGTTGCGGGGGGTTCAAGAGACCCAGTACTTC CASSPPGLRGVQETQYF
TRBJ1-3 TRBV6-6 15 - - TGTGCCAGCAGTTACGACCCCCTAAAAGGAAACACCATATATTTT CASSYDPLKGNTIYF
TRBJ2-5 TRBV6-1 15 - - TGTGCCAGCAGCCTCATGTGGACAGCTCAAGAGACCCAGTACTTC CASSLMWTAQETQYF
TRBJ1-5 TRBV28 15 few TRBD1 TGTGCCAGCAGGGATGGACAGGGCTGGGGTCAGCCCCAGCATTTT CASRDGQGWGQPQHF
TRBJ2-3 TRBV9 14 - - TGTGCCAGCACGGGGCCCACCTCCTTATATACGCAGTATTTT CASTGPTSLYTQYF
TRBJ1-2 TRBV28 14 - - TGTGCCAGCAGTATCGGGGGGGCTAACTATGGCTACACCTTC CASSIGGANYGYTF
TRBJ2-1 TRBV29-1 13 - - TGCAGCGTTGCTGGCGGGCACTACAATGAGCAGTTCTTC CSVAGGHYNEQFF
TRBJ2-7 TRBV2 15 - - TGTGCCAGCAGAAACACTCCGGGGCCTTCTTACGAGCAGTACTTC CASRNTPGPSYEQYF
TRBJ2-1 TRBV11-3 20 - TRBD2 TGTGCCAGCAGCTTAGGAAGCCGGGCGGGGGGCCCTCATTCCTACAATGAGCAGTTCTTC CASSLGSRAGGPHSYNEQFF
TRBJ2-5 TRBV28 11 - - TGTGCCAGCAGCCCGCAAGAGACCCAGTACTTC CASSPQETQYF
TRBJ2-1 TRBV7-2 13 - - TGTGCCAGCAGCTTAGTATCCGGGGGTGAGCAGTTCTTC CASSLVSGGEQFF
TRBJ2-1 TRBV29-1 17 - - TGCAGCGTTGACCGACCCCACTACTCGGTTATTGGATCTGAGCAGTTCTTC CSVDRPHYSVIGSEQFF
TRBJ2-7 TRBV10-3 13 - TRBD2 TGTGCCATCAGTGTCGCGGGGGACTACGAGCAGTACTTC CAISVAGDYEQYF
TRBJ2-1 TRBV11-1 17 - TRBD2 TGTGCCAGCAGAGGGGGGATAGCGGGAGGAAAGTTCAATGAGCAGTTCTTC CASRGGIAGGKFNEQFF
TRBJ2-3 TRBV7-2 14 - - TGTGCCAGCAGCTCACAGGGTTTCACAGATACGCAGTATTTT CASSSQGFTDTQYF
TRBJ2-3 TRBV30 12 - - TGTGCCTGGGGAGCTAGCACAGATACGCAGTATTTT CAWGASTDTQYF
TRBJ2-1 TRBV9 14 - - TGTGCCAGCAGCGTATCCCAGGGAGCGAATGAGCAGTTCTTC CASSVSQGANEQFF
TRBJ1-5 TRBV20-1 11 - TRBD1 TGCAGTGCTCAGGGGGACGTGGCCCAGCATTTT CSAQGDVAQHF